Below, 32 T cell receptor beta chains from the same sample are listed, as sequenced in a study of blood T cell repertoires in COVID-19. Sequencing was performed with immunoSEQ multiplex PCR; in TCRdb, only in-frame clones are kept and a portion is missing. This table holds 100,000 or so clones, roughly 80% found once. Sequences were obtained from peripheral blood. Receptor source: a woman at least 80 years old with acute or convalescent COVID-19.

CDR3 sequence: CASSRLGTGELFF. In nucleotides, the CDR3 is TGTGCCAGCAGCCGACTAGGCACCGGGGAGCTGTTTTTT. V gene TRBV12-3 or TRBV12-4 combines with J gene TRBJ2-2; D might be TRBD2 (6 bases). This CDR3 region has 13 residues. V lost 6 bases, J lost 4 bases, and 9 bases lay in between.

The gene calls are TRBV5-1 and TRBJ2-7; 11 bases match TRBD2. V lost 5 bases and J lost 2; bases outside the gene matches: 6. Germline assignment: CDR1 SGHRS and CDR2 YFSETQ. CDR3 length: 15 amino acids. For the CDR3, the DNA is TGCGCCAGCAGTCCCGGGACTAGCGGACCCTACGAGCAGTACTTC. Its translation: CASSPGTSGPYEQYF.

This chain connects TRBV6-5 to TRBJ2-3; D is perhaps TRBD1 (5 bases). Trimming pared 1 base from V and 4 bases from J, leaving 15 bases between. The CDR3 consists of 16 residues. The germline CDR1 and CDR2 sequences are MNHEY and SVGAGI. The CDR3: CASSYYRVWGPDTQYF. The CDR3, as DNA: TGTGCCAGCAGTTACTATCGAGTCTGGGGCCCAGATACGCAGTATTTT.

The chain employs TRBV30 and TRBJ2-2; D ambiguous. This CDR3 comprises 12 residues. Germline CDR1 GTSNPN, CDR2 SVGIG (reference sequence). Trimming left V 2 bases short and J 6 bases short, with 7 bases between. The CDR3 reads CAWSSVPGELFF. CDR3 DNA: TGTGCCTGGAGTTCAGTCCCCGGGGAGCTGTTTTTT.

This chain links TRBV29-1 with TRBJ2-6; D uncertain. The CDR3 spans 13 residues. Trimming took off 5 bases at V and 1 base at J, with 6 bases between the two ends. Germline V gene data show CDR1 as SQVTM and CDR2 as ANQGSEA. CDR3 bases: TGCAGCGTTTCCGTGTCTGGGGCCAACGTCCTGACTTTC. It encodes CSVSVSGANVLTF.

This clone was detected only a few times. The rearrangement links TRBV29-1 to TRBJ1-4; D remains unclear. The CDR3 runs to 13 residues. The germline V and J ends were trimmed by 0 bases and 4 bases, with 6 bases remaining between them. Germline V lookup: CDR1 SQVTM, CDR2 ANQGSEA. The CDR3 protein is CSVEDRRNEKLFF. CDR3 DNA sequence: TGCAGCGTTGAAGACAGGCGTAATGAAAAACTGTTTTTT.

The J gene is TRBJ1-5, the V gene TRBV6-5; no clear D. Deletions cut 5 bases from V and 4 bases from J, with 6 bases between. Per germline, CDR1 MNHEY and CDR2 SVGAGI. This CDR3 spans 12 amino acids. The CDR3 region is CASSQSNQPQHF. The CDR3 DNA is TGTGCCAGCAGTCAGTCGAATCAGCCCCAGCATTTT.

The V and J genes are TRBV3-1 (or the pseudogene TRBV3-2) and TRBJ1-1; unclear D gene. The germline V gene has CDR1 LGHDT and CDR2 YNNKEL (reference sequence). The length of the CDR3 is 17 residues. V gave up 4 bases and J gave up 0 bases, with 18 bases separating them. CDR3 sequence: CASSPRLFGDMNTEAFF. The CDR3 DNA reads TGTGCCAGCAGCCCCCGACTATTTGGGGATATGAACACTGAAGCTTTCTTT.

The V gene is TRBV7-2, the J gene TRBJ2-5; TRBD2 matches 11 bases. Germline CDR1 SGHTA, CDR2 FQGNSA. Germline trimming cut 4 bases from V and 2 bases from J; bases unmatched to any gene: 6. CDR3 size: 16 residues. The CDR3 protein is CASSSWGTSGQETQYF. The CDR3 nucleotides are TGTGCCAGCAGCTCCTGGGGGACTAGCGGACAAGAGACCCAGTACTTC.

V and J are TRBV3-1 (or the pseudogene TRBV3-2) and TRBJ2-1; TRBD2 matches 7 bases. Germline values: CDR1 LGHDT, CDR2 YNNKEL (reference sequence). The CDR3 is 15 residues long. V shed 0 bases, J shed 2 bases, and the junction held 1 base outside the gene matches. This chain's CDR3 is CASSQEAGAYNEQFF. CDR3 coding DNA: TGTGCCAGCAGCCAAGAGGCGGGAGCCTACAATGAGCAGTTCTTC.

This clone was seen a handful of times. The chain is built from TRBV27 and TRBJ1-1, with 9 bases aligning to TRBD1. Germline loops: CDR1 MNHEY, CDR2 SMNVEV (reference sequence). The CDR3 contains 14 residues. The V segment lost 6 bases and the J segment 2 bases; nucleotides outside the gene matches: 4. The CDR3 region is CASSPDRGNTEAFF. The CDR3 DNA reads TGTGCCAGCAGCCCGGACAGGGGTAACACTGAAGCTTTCTTT.

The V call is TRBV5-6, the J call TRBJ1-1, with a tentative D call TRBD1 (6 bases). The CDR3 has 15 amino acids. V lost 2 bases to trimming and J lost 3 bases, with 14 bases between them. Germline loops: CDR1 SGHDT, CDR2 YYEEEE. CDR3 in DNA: TGTGCCAGCAGCTTACCAGGGGAGAGGTACACTGAAGCTTTCTTT. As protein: CASSLPGERYTEAFF.

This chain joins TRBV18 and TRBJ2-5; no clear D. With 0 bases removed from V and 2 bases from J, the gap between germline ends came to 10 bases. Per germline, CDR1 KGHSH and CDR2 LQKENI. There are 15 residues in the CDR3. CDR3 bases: TGTGCCAGCTCACCACCGTCCAGCGTACAAGAGACCCAGTACTTC. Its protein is CASSPPSSVQETQYF.

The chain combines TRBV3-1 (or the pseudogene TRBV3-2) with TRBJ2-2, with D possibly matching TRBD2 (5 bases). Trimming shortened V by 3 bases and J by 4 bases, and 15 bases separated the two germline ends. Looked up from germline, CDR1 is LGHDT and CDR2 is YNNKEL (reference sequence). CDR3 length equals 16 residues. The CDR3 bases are TGTGCCAGCAGCCAGCGTTTCCCGGGGAGCACCGGGGAGCTGTTTTTT. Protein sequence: CASSQRFPGSTGELFF.

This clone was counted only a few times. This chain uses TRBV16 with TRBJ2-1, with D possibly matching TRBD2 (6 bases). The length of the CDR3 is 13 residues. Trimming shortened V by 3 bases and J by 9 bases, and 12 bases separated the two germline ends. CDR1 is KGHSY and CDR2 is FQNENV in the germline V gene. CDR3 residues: CASSHRGGFEQFF. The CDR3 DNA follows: TGTGCCAGCAGCCACCGTGGGGGGTTTGAGCAGTTCTTC.

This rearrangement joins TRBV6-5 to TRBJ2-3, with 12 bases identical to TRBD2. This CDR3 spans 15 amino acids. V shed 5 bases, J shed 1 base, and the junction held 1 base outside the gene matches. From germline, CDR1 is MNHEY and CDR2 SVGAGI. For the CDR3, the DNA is TGTGCCAGCAGTCGACTAGCGGGGGGCACAGATACGCAGTATTTT. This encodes CASSRLAGGTDTQYF.

CDR3 protein: CASSSGTALNEKLFF. In DNA, the CDR3 is TGTGCCAGTAGTTCGGGGACAGCACTTAATGAAAAACTGTTTTTT. This rearrangement joins TRBV19 to TRBJ1-4, with 7 bases that match TRBD1. Germline trimming cut 5 bases from V and 4 bases from J; bases unmatched to any gene: 7. CDR1 LNHDA and CDR2 SQIVND come from the germline V gene (reference sequence). There are 15 residues in the CDR3.

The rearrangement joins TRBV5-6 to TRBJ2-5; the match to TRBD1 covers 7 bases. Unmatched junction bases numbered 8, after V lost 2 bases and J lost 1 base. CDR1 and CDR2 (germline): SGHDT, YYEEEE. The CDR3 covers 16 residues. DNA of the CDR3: TGTGCCAGCAGCTTAAACAGGGGAGAGGTCCAAGAGACCCAGTACTTC. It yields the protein CASSLNRGEVQETQYF.

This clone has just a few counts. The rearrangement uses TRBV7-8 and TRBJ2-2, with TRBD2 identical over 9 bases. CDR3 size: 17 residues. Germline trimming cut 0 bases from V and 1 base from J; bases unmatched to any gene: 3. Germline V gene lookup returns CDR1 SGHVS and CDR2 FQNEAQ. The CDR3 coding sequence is TGTGCCAGCAGCTTAGCGGGACTAGCCGTGAACACCGGGGAGCTGTTTTTT. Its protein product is CASSLAGLAVNTGELFF.

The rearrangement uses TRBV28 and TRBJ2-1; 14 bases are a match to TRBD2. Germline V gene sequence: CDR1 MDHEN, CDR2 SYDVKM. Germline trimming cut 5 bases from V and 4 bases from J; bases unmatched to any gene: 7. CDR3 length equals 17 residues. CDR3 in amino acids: CASSPGLAGVAYNEQFF. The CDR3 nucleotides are TGTGCCAGCAGTCCGGGACTAGCGGGAGTAGCGTACAATGAGCAGTTCTTC.

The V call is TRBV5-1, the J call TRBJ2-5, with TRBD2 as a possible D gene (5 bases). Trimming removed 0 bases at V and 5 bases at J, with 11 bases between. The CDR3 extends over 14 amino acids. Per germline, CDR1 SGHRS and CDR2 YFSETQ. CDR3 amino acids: CASSLVRSGETQYF. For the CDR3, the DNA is TGCGCCAGCAGCTTGGTTAGGTCGGGGGAGACCCAGTACTTC.

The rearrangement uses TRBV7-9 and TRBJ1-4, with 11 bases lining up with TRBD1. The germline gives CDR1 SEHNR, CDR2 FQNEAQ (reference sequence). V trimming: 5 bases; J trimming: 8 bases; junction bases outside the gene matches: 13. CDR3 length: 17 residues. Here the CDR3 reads CASSPNRDRGFWEKLFF. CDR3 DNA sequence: TGTGCCAGCAGCCCAAACCGGGACAGGGGGTTTTGGGAAAAACTGTTTTTT.

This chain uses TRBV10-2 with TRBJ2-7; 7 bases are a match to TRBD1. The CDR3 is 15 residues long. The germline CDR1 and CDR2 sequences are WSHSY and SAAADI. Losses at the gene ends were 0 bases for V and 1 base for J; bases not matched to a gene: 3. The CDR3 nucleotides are TGCGCCAGCAGTGAGTCGAACAGGGGTTCCTACGAGCAGTACGTC. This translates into CASSESNRGSYEQYV.

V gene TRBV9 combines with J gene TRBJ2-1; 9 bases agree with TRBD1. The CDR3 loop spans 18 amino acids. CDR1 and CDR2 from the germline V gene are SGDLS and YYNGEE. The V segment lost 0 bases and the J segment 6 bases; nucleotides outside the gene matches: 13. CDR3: CASSVDDPGQGWFNEQFF. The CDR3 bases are TGTGCCAGCAGCGTAGATGACCCGGGACAGGGTTGGTTCAATGAGCAGTTCTTC. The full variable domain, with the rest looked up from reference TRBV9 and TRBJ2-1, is DSGVTQTPKHLITATGQRVTLRCSPRSGDLSVYWYQQSLDQGLQFLIQYYNGEERAKGNILERFSAQQFPDLHSELNLSSLELGDSALYFCASSVDDPGQGWFNEQFFGPGTRLTVL.

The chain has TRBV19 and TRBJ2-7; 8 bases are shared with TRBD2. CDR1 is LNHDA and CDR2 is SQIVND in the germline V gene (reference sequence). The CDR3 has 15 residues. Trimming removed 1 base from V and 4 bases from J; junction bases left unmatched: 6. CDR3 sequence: CASSIGLAGWYEQYV. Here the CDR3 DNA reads TGTGCCAGTAGTATAGGGCTAGCGGGTTGGTACGAGCAGTACGTC.

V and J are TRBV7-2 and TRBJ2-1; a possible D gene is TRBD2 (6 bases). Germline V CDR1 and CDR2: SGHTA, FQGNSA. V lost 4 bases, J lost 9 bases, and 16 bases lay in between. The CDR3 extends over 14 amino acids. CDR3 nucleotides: TGTGCCAGCAGCTACTTAGACGGGAGTCTTGAGCAGTTCTTC. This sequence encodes CASSYLDGSLEQFF.

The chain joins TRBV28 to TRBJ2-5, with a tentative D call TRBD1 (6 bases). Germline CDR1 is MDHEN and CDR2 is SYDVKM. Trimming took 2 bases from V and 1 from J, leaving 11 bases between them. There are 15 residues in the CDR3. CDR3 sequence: CASSLPGTTQETQYF. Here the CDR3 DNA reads TGTGCCAGCAGTTTACCCGGGACAACCCAAGAGACCCAGTACTTC. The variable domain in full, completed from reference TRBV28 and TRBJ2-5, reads DVKVTQSSRYLVKRTGEKVFLECVQDMDHENMFWYRQDPGLGLRLIYFSYDVKMKEKGDIPEGYSVSREKKERFSLILESASTNQTSMYLCASSLPGTTQETQYFGPGTRLLVL.

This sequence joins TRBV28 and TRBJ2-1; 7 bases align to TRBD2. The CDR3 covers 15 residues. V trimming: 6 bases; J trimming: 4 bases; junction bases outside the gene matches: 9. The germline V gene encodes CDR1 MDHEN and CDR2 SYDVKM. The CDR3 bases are TGTGCCAGCAGAACTAGCGACGAACTTTACAATGAGCAGTTCTTC. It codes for CASRTSDELYNEQFF.

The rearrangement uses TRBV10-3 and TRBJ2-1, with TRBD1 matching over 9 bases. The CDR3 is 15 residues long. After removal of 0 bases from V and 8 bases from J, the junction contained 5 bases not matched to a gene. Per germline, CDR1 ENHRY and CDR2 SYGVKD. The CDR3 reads CAISESDRGRDEQFF. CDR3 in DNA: TGTGCCATCAGTGAGTCGGACAGGGGCCGCGATGAGCAGTTCTTC.

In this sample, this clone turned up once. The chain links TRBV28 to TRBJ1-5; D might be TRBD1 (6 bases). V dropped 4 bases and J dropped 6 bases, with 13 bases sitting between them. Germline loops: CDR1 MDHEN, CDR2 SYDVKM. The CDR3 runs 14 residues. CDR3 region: CASSSPGTIQPQHF. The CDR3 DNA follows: TGTGCCAGCAGTTCTCCCGGGACAATTCAGCCCCAGCATTTT.

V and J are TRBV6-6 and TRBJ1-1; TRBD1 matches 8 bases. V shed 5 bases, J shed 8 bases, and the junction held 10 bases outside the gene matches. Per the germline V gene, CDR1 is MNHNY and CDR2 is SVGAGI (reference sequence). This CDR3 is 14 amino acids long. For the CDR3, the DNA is TGTGCCAGCAGTACCGTCTCCAGGGGGCAGGAAGCTTTCTTT. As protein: CASSTVSRGQEAFF.

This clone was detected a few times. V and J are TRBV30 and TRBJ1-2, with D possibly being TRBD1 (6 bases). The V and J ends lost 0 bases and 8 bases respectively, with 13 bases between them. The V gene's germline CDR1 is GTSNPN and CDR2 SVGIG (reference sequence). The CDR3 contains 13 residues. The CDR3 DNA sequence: TGTGCCTGGAGTGTAGGCAGGGGCGGAGGCTACACCTTC. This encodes CAWSVGRGGGYTF.